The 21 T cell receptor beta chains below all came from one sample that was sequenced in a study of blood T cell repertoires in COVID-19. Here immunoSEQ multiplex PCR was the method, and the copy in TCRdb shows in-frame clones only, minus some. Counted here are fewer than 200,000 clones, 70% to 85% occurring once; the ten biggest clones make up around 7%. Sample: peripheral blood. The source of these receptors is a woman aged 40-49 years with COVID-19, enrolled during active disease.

DNA of the CDR3: TGTGCCAGCAGAAGAGAGAACCCAGAGACCCAGTACTTC. Protein product: CASRRENPETQYF. The chain recombines TRBV6-5 with TRBJ2-5; D is undetermined. Germline V gene lookup returns CDR1 MNHEY and CDR2 SVGAGI. V gave up 6 bases and J gave up 4 bases, with 12 bases separating them. This CDR3 comprises 13 residues.

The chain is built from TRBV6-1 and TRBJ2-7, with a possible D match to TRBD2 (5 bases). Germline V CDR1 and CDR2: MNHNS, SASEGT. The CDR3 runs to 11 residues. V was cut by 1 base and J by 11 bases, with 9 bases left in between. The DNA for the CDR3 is TGTGCCAGCAGTGAAGTGGGAGCAAAGTACTTC. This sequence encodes CASSEVGAKYF.

The CDR3 loop reads CASSVGLAGYNEQFF. The CDR3 nucleotides read TGTGCCAGCAGCGTCGGACTAGCGGGGTACAATGAGCAGTTCTTC. The chain carries TRBV9 and TRBJ2-1; 12 bases fit TRBD2. The V and J ends lost 2 bases and 4 bases, in that order; junction bases with no gene match: 1. CDR3 length equals 15 residues. Germline lookup yields CDR1 SGDLS and CDR2 YYNGEE.

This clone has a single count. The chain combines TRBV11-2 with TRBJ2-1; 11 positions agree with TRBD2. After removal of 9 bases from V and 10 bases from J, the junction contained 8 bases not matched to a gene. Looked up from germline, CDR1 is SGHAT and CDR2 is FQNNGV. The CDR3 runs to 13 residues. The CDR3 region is CASRLAGLEEQFF. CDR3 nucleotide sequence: TGTGCCAGTCGACTAGCGGGACTCGAAGAGCAGTTCTTC. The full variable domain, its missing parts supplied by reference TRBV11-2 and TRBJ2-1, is EAGVAQSPRYKIIEKRQSVAFWCNPISGHATLYWYQQILGQGPKLLIQFQNNGVVDDSQLPKDRFSAERLKGVDSTLKIQPAKLEDSAVYLCASRLAGLEEQFFGPGTRLTVL.

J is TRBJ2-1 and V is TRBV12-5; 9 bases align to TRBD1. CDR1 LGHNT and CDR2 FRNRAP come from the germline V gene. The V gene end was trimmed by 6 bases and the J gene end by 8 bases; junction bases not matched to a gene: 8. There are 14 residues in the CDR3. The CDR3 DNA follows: TGTGCTAGTGGCCGGGACAGGGTCGGGGATGAGCAGTTCTTC. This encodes CASGRDRVGDEQFF.

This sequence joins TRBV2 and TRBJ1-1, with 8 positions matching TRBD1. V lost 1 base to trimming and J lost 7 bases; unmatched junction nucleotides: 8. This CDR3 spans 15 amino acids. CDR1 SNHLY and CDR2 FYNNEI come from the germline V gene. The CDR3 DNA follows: TGTGCCAGCAGTGAAGGGACACAGGGGGATGTTGAAGCTTTCTTT. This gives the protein CASSEGTQGDVEAFF. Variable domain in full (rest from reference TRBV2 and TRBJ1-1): EPEVTQTPSHQVTQMGQEVILRCVPISNHLYFYWYRQILGQKVEFLVSFYNNEISEKSEIFDDQFSVERPDGSNFTLKIRSTKLEDSAMYFCASSEGTQGDVEAFFGQGTRLTVV.

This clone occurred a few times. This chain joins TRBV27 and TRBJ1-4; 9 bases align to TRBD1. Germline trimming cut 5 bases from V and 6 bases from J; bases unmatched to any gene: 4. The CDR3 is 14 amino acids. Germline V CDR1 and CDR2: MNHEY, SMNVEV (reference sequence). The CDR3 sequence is CASSTGTGYEKLFF. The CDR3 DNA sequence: TGTGCCAGCAGTACCGGGACAGGGTATGAAAAACTGTTTTTT.

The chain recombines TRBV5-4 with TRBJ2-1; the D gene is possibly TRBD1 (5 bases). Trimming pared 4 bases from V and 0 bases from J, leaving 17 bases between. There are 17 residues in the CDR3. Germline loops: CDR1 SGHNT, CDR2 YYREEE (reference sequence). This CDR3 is CASSRVGLGLSYNEQFF. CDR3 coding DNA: TGTGCCAGCAGCCGGGTTGGCTTGGGGCTCTCCTACAATGAGCAGTTCTTC.

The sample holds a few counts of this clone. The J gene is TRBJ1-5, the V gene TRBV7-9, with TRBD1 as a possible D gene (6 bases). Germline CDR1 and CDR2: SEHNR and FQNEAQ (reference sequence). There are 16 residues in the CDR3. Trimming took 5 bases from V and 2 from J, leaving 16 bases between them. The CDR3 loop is CASSRSSGGGNQPQHF. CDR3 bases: TGTGCCAGCAGCCGATCCTCGGGGGGCGGCAATCAGCCCCAGCATTTT.

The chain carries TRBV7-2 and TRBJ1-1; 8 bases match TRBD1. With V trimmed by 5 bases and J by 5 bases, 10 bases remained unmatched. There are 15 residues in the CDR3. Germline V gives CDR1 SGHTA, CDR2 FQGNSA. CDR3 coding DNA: TGTGCCAGCAGCCCCCGGACAGGGAGGAATACTGAAGCTTTCTTT. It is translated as CASSPRTGRNTEAFF. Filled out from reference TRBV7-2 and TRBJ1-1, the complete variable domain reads GAGVSQSPSNKVTEKGKDVELRCDPISGHTALYWYRQSLGQGLEFLIYFQGNSAPDKSGLPSDRFSAERTGGSVSTLTIQRTQQEDSAVYLCASSPRTGRNTEAFFGQGTRLTVV.

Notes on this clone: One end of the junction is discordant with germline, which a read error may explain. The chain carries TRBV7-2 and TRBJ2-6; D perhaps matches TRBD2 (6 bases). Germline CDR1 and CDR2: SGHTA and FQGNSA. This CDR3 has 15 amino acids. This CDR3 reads CASSLAFTGANVLTF. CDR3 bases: TGTGCCAGCAGCCTAGCGTTCACTGGGGCCAACGTCCTGACTTTC. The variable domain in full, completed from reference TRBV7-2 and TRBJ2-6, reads GAGVSQSPSNKVTEKGKDVELRCDPISGHTALYWYRQSLGQGLEFLIYFQGNSAPDKSGLPSDRFSAERTGGSVSTLTIQRTQQEDSAVYLCASSLAFTGANVLTFGAGSRLTVL.

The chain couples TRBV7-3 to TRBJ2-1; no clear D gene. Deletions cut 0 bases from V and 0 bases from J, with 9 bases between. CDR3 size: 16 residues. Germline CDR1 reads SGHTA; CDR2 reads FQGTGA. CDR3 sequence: CASSLTWPSSYNEQFF. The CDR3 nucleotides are TGTGCCAGCAGCTTAACGTGGCCCTCCTCCTACAATGAGCAGTTCTTC. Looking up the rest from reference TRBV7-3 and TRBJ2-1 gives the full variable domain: GAGVSQTPSNKVTEKGKYVELRCDPISGHTALYWYRQSLGQGPEFLIYFQGTGAADDSGLPNDRFFAVRPEGSVSTLKIQRTERGDSAVYLCASSLTWPSSYNEQFFGPGTRLTVL.

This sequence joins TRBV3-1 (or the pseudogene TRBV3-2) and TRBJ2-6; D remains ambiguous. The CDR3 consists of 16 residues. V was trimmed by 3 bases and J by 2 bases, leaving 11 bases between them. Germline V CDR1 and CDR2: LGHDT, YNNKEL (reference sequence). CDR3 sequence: CASSQGRPPGANVLTF. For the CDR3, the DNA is TGTGCCAGCAGCCAGGGCAGGCCACCTGGGGCCAACGTCCTGACTTTC.

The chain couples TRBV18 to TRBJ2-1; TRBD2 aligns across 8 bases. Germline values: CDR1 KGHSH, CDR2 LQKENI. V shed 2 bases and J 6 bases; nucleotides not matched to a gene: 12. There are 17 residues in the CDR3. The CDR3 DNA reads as TGTGCCAGCTCACCATTAGGTGCGACTAGCGTCCCCAATGAGCAGTTCTTC. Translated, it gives CASSPLGATSVPNEQFF.

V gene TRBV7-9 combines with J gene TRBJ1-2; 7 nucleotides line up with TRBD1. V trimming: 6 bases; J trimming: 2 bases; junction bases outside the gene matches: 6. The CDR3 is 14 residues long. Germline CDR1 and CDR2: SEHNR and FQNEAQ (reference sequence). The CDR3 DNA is TGTGCCAGCAGATCTGAGGGGGCGAACTATGGCTACACCTTC. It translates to CASRSEGANYGYTF. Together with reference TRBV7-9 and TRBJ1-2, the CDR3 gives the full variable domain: DTGVSQNPRHKITKRGQNVTFRCDPISEHNRLYWYRQTLGQGPEFLTYFQNEAQLEKSRLLSDRFSAERPKGSFSTLEIQRTEQGDSAMYLCASRSEGANYGYTFGSGTRLTVV.

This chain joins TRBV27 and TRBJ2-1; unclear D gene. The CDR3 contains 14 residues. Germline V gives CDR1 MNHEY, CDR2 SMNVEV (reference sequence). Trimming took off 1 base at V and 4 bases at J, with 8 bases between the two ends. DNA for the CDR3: TGTGCCAGCAGTTTATTGGGCACTTACAATGAGCAGTTCTTC. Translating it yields CASSLLGTYNEQFF.

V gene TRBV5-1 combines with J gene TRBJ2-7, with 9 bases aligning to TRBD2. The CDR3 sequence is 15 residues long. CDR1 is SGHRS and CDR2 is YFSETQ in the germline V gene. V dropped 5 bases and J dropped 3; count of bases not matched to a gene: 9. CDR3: CASRKELAGNYEQYF. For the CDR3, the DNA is TGCGCCAGCAGGAAGGAACTAGCGGGTAACTACGAGCAGTACTTC.

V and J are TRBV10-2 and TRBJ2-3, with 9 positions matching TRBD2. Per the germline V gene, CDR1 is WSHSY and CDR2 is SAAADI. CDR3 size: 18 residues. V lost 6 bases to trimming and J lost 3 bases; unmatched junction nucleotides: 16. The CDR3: CASRKGGVAGVRTDTQYF. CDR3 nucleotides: TGCGCCAGCAGGAAAGGGGGAGTAGCGGGAGTAAGGACAGATACGCAGTATTTT.

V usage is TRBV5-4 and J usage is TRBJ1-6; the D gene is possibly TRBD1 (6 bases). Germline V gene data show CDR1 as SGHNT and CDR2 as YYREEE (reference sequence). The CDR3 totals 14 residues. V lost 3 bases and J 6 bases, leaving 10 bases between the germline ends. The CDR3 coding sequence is TGTGCCAGCAGCTGGAGGGGGGGTAATTCACCCCTCCACTTT. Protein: CASSWRGGNSPLHF.

The CDR3 region is CASSFGETQYF. CDR3 nucleotide sequence: TGTGCCAGCAGCTTCGGAGAGACCCAGTACTTC. This chain uses TRBV11-2 with TRBJ2-5, with D uncertain. CDR3 size: 11 residues. Trimming pared 3 bases from V and 4 bases from J, leaving 3 bases between. CDR1 is SGHAT and CDR2 is FQNNGV in the germline V gene.

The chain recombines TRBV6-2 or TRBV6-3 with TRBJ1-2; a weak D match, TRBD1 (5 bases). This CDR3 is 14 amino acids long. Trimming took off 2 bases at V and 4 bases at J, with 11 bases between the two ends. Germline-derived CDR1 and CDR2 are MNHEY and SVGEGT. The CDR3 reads CASSYDGRAYGYTF. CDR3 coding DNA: TGTGCCAGCAGTTACGACGGCAGGGCCTATGGCTACACCTTC.